The T cell receptor (beta chain) described here comes from a study of blood T cell repertoires in COVID-19. Turning to the study itself: The samples span acute and convalescent COVID-19 from the United States, Italy and Spain. The cDNA or gDNA used as material had been derived from T cells, B-cell-depleted T cells, or PBMCs.

Per the original data handling: Reference gene primer amplification yielded estimated nucleated cell counts. TCRdb's copy holds only in-frame clones and misses some; the assay was immunoSEQ multiplex PCR. The DNA gave D and trimming, while V, J and clone size come from that table. This table holds some 50,000 clones, 85% to 95% found once. Followed over time, Seattle patients had been enrolled while infection was active. Trimming cost V 6 bases and J 7 bases; bases outside gene matches: 9. The CDR3 runs to 15 residues. Germline assignment: CDR1 MDHEN and CDR2 SYDVKM. Sequenced sample: peripheral blood. The clonotype was recovered from a man aged 60 to 69 with COVID-19, enrolled during active disease. The chain joins TRBV28 to TRBJ1-6; 7 bases are a match to TRBD1. CDR3: CASRYRDSKNSPLHF. For the CDR3, the DNA is TGTGCCAGCAGATACCGGGACAGCAAAAATTCACCCCTCCACTTT.